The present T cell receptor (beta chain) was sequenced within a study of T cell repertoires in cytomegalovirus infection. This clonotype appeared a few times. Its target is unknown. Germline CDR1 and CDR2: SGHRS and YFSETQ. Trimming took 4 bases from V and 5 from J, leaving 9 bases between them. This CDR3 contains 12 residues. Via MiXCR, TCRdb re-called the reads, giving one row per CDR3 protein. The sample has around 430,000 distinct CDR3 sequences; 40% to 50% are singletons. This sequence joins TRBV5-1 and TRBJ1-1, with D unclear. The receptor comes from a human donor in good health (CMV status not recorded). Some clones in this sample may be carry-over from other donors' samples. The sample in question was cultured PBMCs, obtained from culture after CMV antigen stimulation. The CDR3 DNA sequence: TGCGCCAGCAGCCGCGGTGCAACTGAAGCTTTCTTT. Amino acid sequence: CASSRGATEAFF.